Shown below are 5 T cell receptor beta chains from a single sample sequenced in a study of T-cell reconstitution after alpha-beta-depleted transplantation in children. Unique molecular identifiers were used in preparing the TCRbeta library. TCRdb processed the PCR reads anew with MiXCR; each CDR3 protein has one entry. The table lists around 240,000 distinct CDR3 sequences, under 9.5% of them singletons. The source material was PBMCs, mostly from graft donor cells, sampled 180 days after TCRalphabeta/CD19-depleted stem cell transplant. The origin of the receptors is a male patient aged 10 to 17 who had a stem cell transplant for acute lymphoblastic leukemia, so the T cells may come from the graft donor.

This clonotype was detected only a few times. The J gene is TRBJ2-1, the V gene TRBV6-2 or TRBV6-3; the match to TRBD1 covers 10 bases. This CDR3 is built from 17 residues. From germline, CDR1 is MNHEY and CDR2 SVGEGT. Trimming took 4 bases from V and 4 from J; bases not matched to a gene: 10. CDR3: CASSWDRDRGSYNEQFF. The CDR3 DNA sequence: TGTGCCAGCAGTTGGGACCGGGACAGGGGTTCTTACAATGAGCAGTTCTTC.

The table lists this clonotype with many counts. V gene TRBV18 combines with J gene TRBJ1-1; 8 positions match TRBD1. J was trimmed by 4 bases and V by 4 bases; bases with no gene match: 8. The CDR3 has 15 residues. The germline V gene has CDR1 KGHSH and CDR2 LQKENI. The DNA for the CDR3 is TGTGCCAGCTCACTTCCAACAGGGGGAATCACTGAAGCTTTCTTT. Amino acids: CASSLPTGGITEAFF.

This clonotype was seen ten or more times. The chain uses TRBV6-2 or TRBV6-3 and TRBJ1-5; D may be TRBD1 (5 bases). V shed 2 bases and J shed 3 bases, with 14 bases lying between them. CDR1 is MNHEY, CDR2 SVGEGT, per germline. The CDR3 runs to 16 residues. The CDR3 nucleotides are TGTGCCAGCAGTTACGCCGGGACGACCCTCAATCAGCCCCAGCATTTT. Its protein product is CASSYAGTTLNQPQHF.

This clonotype occurred many times. This chain joins TRBV5-1 and TRBJ2-3; D is undetermined. The V end lost 5 bases, the J end lost 4 bases, and 11 bases lay between the germline ends. Germline V gene data show CDR1 as SGHRS and CDR2 as YFSETQ. This CDR3 is 13 amino acids long. The CDR3 region is CASRVAGSDTQYF. The CDR3 DNA is TGCGCCAGCAGAGTCGCAGGATCAGATACGCAGTATTTT.

This clonotype was observed many times. The J gene is TRBJ2-5, the V gene TRBV28; D is undetermined. Per the germline V gene, CDR1 is MDHEN and CDR2 is SYDVKM. The CDR3 has 14 residues. Deletions cut 5 bases from V and 5 bases from J, with 15 bases between. CDR3 DNA sequence: TGTGCCAGCAGTCCACACATAATGGGGGAGACCCAGTACTTC. The encoded protein is CASSPHIMGETQYF.